Below, 32 T cell receptor beta chains from the same sample are listed, as sequenced in a study of cytomegalovirus exposure and HLA in healthy donors. Primers: 60 Vbeta forward and 13 Jbeta reverse. Produced via immunoSEQ multiplex PCR; TCRdb's table is partial and in-frame only. The sample carries approximately 100,000 clones, 82% recorded once. The sequenced material came from PBMCs. The receptors stem from a man in his forties or fifties in good health and CMV-seronegative.

The V gene is TRBV21-1, the J gene TRBJ2-7; the table's D call of TRBD1 was not tested on the DNA. TRBV21-1 is tagged as a pseudogene. The CDR3 sequence is 14 residues long. CDR3 in amino acids: CASSPQAESYEQYF. The DNA for the CDR3 is TGTGCCAGCAGCCCCCAGGCAGAGTCCTACGAGCAGTACTTC.

This clone was counted only a few times. This chain uses TRBV14 with TRBJ1-3, with D unresolved. Germline V gene data show CDR1 as SGHDN and CDR2 as FVKESK. This CDR3 has 14 amino acids. Deletions cut 11 bases from V and 0 bases from J, with 14 bases between. This CDR3 is CASAAGYSGNTIYF. CDR3 nucleotides: TGTGCCTCAGCAGCGGGTTACTCTGGAAACACCATATATTTT.

To note about this clone: The same CDR3 can be traced to other DNA sequences in this sample. This chain connects TRBV7-8 to TRBJ2-7; tentative D call: TRBD2 (6 bases). With 5 bases removed from V and 7 bases from J, the gap between germline ends came to 21 bases. Germline CDR1 and CDR2: SGHVS and FQNEAQ. This CDR3 is built from 15 residues. Here the CDR3 reads CASSLSGYRSGEQYV. Here the CDR3 DNA reads TGTGCCAGCAGCCTCTCGGGTTACAGAAGCGGGGAGCAGTACGTC.

This clone was seen once. The chain links TRBV11-2 to TRBJ2-7, with 7 bases lining up with TRBD1. Germline-derived CDR1 and CDR2 are SGHAT and FQNNGV. This CDR3 comprises 17 residues. Unmatched junction bases numbered 14, after V lost 6 bases and J lost 0 bases. CDR3 amino acids: CASSLGQTYARSYEQYV. The CDR3 nucleotides read TGTGCCAGCAGTTTGGGACAGACTTATGCCCGCTCCTACGAGCAGTACGTC.

The chain carries TRBV2 and TRBJ1-5, with 7 bases fitting TRBD1. J lost 6 bases, V lost 8 bases, and 13 bases had no gene match. Germline assignment: CDR1 SNHLY and CDR2 FYNNEI. CDR3 length equals 15 residues. The CDR3 here is CASSARQGTVQPQHF. In DNA form, the CDR3 reads TGTGCCAGCTCGGCCAGACAGGGCACCGTTCAGCCCCAGCATTTT.

The chain joins TRBV2 to TRBJ2-5; D is unresolved. The CDR3 is 14 amino acids. CDR1 is SNHLY and CDR2 is FYNNEI in the germline V gene. Trimming removed 1 base at V and 4 bases at J, with 10 bases between. CDR3 loop: CASSEGVAVETQYF. DNA of the CDR3: TGTGCCAGCAGTGAAGGGGTAGCTGTAGAGACCCAGTACTTC. The complete variable domain, with remaining parts taken from reference TRBV2 and TRBJ2-5, reads EPEVTQTPSHQVTQMGQEVILRCVPISNHLYFYWYRQILGQKVEFLVSFYNNEISEKSEIFDDQFSVERPDGSNFTLKIRSTKLEDSAMYFCASSEGVAVETQYFGPGTRLLVL.

The CDR3 nucleotides are TGTGCCAGCTCCCGTGCTATACAAGAGACCCAGTACTTC. This sequence encodes CASSRAIQETQYF. The J gene is TRBJ2-5, the V gene TRBV18; D unclear. The V end was cut by 6 bases, the J end by 2 bases, with 10 bases between. Germline assignment: CDR1 KGHSH and CDR2 LQKENI. The CDR3 totals 13 residues.

The rearrangement uses TRBV5-4 and TRBJ1-2, with D possibly TRBD1 on 6 matching bases. CDR3 length: 14 amino acids. V lost 2 bases and J 2 bases, leaving 10 bases between the germline ends. Per germline, CDR1 SGHNT and CDR2 YYREEE (reference sequence). The CDR3 loop reads CASSLQGPNYGYTF. CDR3 nucleotides: TGTGCCAGCAGCTTACAGGGACCCAACTATGGCTACACCTTC.

The chain is built from TRBV4-2 and TRBJ1-3; D may be TRBD1 (6 bases). From germline, CDR1 is LGHNA and CDR2 YNFKEQ. This CDR3 is 16 amino acids long. V shed 4 bases and J shed 2 bases, with 15 bases lying between them. Written as DNA, the CDR3 is TGTGCCAGCAGCCTCTTTGGAACAGGGACTGGAAACACCATATATTTT. Residues: CASSLFGTGTGNTIYF.

This clone was counted a single time. This chain uses TRBV29-1 with TRBJ1-2; 9 bases match TRBD1. CDR3 length: 13 residues. V was pared by 7 bases and J by 8 bases, with 11 bases of the junction left unmatched. Germline assignment: CDR1 SQVTM and CDR2 ANQGSEA. The CDR3 spells CSGGPGQGNGYTF. CDR3 nucleotide sequence: TGCAGCGGAGGGCCCGGACAGGGGAACGGCTACACCTTC.

This sequence joins TRBV2 and TRBJ2-5; tentatively, D is TRBD1 (5 bases). The CDR3 is 14 residues long. Trimming left V 5 bases short and J 4 bases short, with 14 bases between. Germline V gene data show CDR1 as SNHLY and CDR2 as FYNNEI. The CDR3: CASSPQRGLETQYF. DNA of the CDR3: TGTGCCAGCAGTCCCCAAAGGGGTTTAGAGACCCAGTACTTC. Supplemented by reference TRBV2 and TRBJ2-5, the full variable domain reads EPEVTQTPSHQVTQMGQEVILRCVPISNHLYFYWYRQILGQKVEFLVSFYNNEISEKSEIFDDQFSVERPDGSNFTLKIRSTKLEDSAMYFCASSPQRGLETQYFGPGTRLLVL.

This clone was counted only a few times. The chain employs TRBV28 and TRBJ1-2; possibly TRBD1 for D (6 bases). CDR1 is MDHEN and CDR2 is SYDVKM in the germline V gene. The CDR3 loop spans 12 amino acids. Trimming stripped 5 bases from V and 8 bases from J, with 12 bases between. The CDR3 DNA follows: TGTGCCAGCAGTCTCAGGGGAGTAGGCTACACCTTC. It is translated as CASSLRGVGYTF.

This chain uses TRBV5-1 with TRBJ2-1; D possibly corresponds to TRBD2 (5 bases). This CDR3 has 13 residues. CDR1 is SGHRS, CDR2 YFSETQ, per germline. Trimming took off 4 bases at V and 5 bases at J, with 10 bases between the two ends. The CDR3 coding sequence is TGCGCCAGCAGCGCGGGCCAAAACAATGAGCAGTTCTTC. Protein: CASSAGQNNEQFF. Drawing the rest from reference TRBV5-1 and TRBJ2-1, the complete variable domain is KAGVTQTPRYLIKTRGQQVTLSCSPISGHRSVSWYQQTPGQGLQFLFEYFSETQRNKGNFPGRFSGRQFSNSRSEMNVSTLELGDSALYLCASSAGQNNEQFFGPGTRLTVL.

V gene TRBV2 combines with J gene TRBJ2-4; D may be TRBD1 (6 bases). There are 14 residues in the CDR3. V lost 3 bases and J lost 9, with 15 bases in between. Germline V gene sequence: CDR1 SNHLY, CDR2 FYNNEI. This CDR3 reads CASSEVSGEGIQYF. CDR3 DNA: TGTGCCAGCAGTGAGGTGTCAGGGGAAGGCATTCAGTACTTC.

The CDR3 DNA reads as TGTGCCAGCAGCCAGGAGGGGACCACCGGGAGCACAGATACGCAGTATTTT. The encoded protein is CASSQEGTTGSTDTQYF. The J gene is TRBJ2-3, the V gene TRBV4-2, with a weak D call TRBD2 (6 bases). V dropped 3 bases and J dropped 0 bases, with 16 bases sitting between them. The CDR3 sequence is 17 residues long. The germline V gene has CDR1 LGHNA and CDR2 YNFKEQ.

This clone was seen a few times. This sequence joins TRBV6-5 and TRBJ1-4; tentatively, D is TRBD1 (5 bases). The ends were cut back, 11 bases at V and 0 bases at J, with 13 bases in the middle. This CDR3 spans 14 amino acids. From germline, CDR1 is MNHEY and CDR2 SVGAGI. As DNA, the CDR3 is TGTGCCGCGGCGCAGGGCGCAACTAATGAAAAACTGTTTTTT. Its protein product is CAAAQGATNEKLFF.

V gene TRBV27 combines with J gene TRBJ1-3, with 7 nucleotides matching TRBD1. The CDR3 totals 15 residues. Germline CDR1 and CDR2: MNHEY and SMNVEV (reference sequence). V dropped 2 bases and J dropped 4; count of bases not matched to a gene: 5. In DNA form, the CDR3 reads TGTGCCAGCAGTTTACAGGGGGTGGAAGGAAACACCATATATTTT. It encodes CASSLQGVEGNTIYF.

A single count supports this clone. V gene TRBV5-1 combines with J gene TRBJ2-2; possibly TRBD1 for D (6 bases). The CDR3 extends over 14 amino acids. Trimming took 6 bases from V and 5 from J, leaving 14 bases between them. Germline CDR1 SGHRS, CDR2 YFSETQ. CDR3 nucleotides: TGCGCCAGCAACCGCAGGGGCGGGACCGGGGAGCTGTTTTTT. Its protein product is CASNRRGGTGELFF.

The rearrangement links TRBV6-1 to TRBJ2-2, with a weak D call TRBD1 (6 bases). This CDR3 spans 16 amino acids. Between the trimmed V and J ends, which lost 1 base and 4 bases, there was a span of 13 bases. Germline CDR1 reads MNHNS; CDR2 reads SASEGT. The CDR3, as DNA: TGTGCCAGCAGTGAAGGGGCTGGCAGGGGCACCGGGGAGCTGTTTTTT. This codes for CASSEGAGRGTGELFF.

This chain uses TRBV10-2 with TRBJ2-3; 10 bases line up with TRBD2. V was clipped by 11 bases and J by 2 bases; unmatched bases: 4. Germline V CDR1 and CDR2: WSHSY, SAAADI. The CDR3 contains 13 residues. DNA for the CDR3: TGCGCCGGAAGCGGGGGGGACACAGATACGCAGTATTTT. It encodes CAGSGGDTDTQYF.

About this clone: At one end the junction does not follow the germline gene, possibly because of a read error. The rearrangement joins TRBV12-5 to TRBJ2-5; 9 nucleotides agree with TRBD1. This CDR3 spans 14 amino acids. Germline V CDR1 and CDR2: LGHNT, FRNRAP. The CDR3 spells CASGLSDRGEPQYF. The CDR3 nucleotides are TGTGCTAGTGGTTTATCGGACAGGGGAGAGCCCCAGTACTTC.

CDR3 residues: CASSRDFTDTQYF. In DNA, the CDR3 is TGTGCCAGCAGTCGGGATTTCACAGATACGCAGTATTTT. This chain connects TRBV6-1 to TRBJ2-3, with D possibly TRBD2 on 5 matching bases. CDR3 size: 13 residues. Germline assignment: CDR1 MNHNS and CDR2 SASEGT. V was pared by 5 bases and J by 2 bases, with 8 bases between.

This clone has just a few counts. At the DNA level, this CDR3 is encoded by other sequences in the same sample as well. This chain connects TRBV7-3 to TRBJ1-1; TRBD1 matches 8 bases. The CDR3 sequence is 13 residues long. Germline CDR1 SGHTA, CDR2 FQGTGA. The V gene end was trimmed by 5 bases and the J gene end by 4 bases; junction bases not matched to a gene: 3. CDR3 in amino acids: CASSLGQGTEAFF. The CDR3 DNA is TGTGCCAGCAGCCTAGGACAGGGCACTGAAGCTTTCTTT.

As DNA, the CDR3 is TGTGCCAGCAGCATCGGACTAGCGGGGGACAATGAGCAGTTCTTC. Encoded protein: CASSIGLAGDNEQFF. The genes are TRBV11-2 and TRBJ2-1; TRBD2 aligns across 13 bases. CDR1 and CDR2 (germline): SGHAT, FQNNGV. This CDR3 has 15 amino acids. Trimming at V came to 5 bases and at J to 5 bases, leaving 3 bases not matched to a gene. The whole variable domain, filled in from reference TRBV11-2 and TRBJ2-1, reads EAGVAQSPRYKIIEKRQSVAFWCNPISGHATLYWYQQILGQGPKLLIQFQNNGVVDDSQLPKDRFSAERLKGVDSTLKIQPAKLEDSAVYLCASSIGLAGDNEQFFGPGTRLTVL.

This clone was seen just once. The CDR3 DNA reads TGCGCCAGCAGCTTCGCAGATACGCAGTATTTT. It translates to CASSFADTQYF. This chain links TRBV5-1 with TRBJ2-3; D gene uncertain. The V and J ends lost 2 bases and 4 bases respectively, with 2 bases between them. In germline, CDR1 is SGHRS, CDR2 YFSETQ. This CDR3 region has 11 residues.

J is TRBJ1-1 and V is TRBV5-1, with 10 nucleotides matching TRBD1. Per the germline V gene, CDR1 is SGHRS and CDR2 is YFSETQ. The V gene end was trimmed by 2 bases and the J gene end by 3 bases; junction bases not matched to a gene: 4. CDR3 size: 15 residues. The DNA for the CDR3 is TGCGCCAGCAGCTTCTCAGGGACAGGGGACACTGAAGCTTTCTTT. It codes for CASSFSGTGDTEAFF.

This clone occurred once. This chain uses TRBV13 with TRBJ1-1; D not resolved. Trimming took off 11 bases at V and 1 base at J, with 8 bases between the two ends. Germline assignment: CDR1 PRHDT and CDR2 FYEKMQ (reference sequence). CDR3 length: 11 amino acids. The CDR3 nucleotides read TGTGCCGCTAAGAGGAACACTGAAGCTTTCTTT. Protein product: CAAKRNTEAFF.

The sample holds one count of this clone. The chain is built from TRBV2 and TRBJ1-1, with no clear D. The CDR3 consists of 13 residues. CDR1 SNHLY and CDR2 FYNNEI come from the germline V gene. With 4 bases removed from V and 3 bases from J, the gap between germline ends came to 9 bases. The CDR3 region is CASSGLMDTEAFF. In DNA form, the CDR3 reads TGTGCCAGCAGTGGGCTTATGGACACTGAAGCTTTCTTT.

V usage is TRBV5-4 and J usage is TRBJ2-3, with 13 positions matching TRBD2. The germline gives CDR1 SGHNT, CDR2 YYREEE (reference sequence). The CDR3 is made up of 16 amino acids. The V gene end was trimmed by 4 bases and the J gene end by 2 bases; junction bases not matched to a gene: 4. CDR3 amino acids: CASSAGLAGPTDTQYF. The CDR3, as DNA: TGTGCCAGCAGCGCGGGACTAGCGGGGCCCACAGATACGCAGTATTTT.

The chain carries TRBV6-1 and TRBJ1-4, with D uncertain. Trimming cost V 4 bases and J 7 bases, with 10 bases left between them. The CDR3 consists of 13 residues. Per germline, CDR1 MNHNS and CDR2 SASEGT. The CDR3 DNA sequence: TGTGCCAGCAGTGCCGGTACCGTTGAAAAACTGTTTTTT. Translated, it gives CASSAGTVEKLFF.

J is TRBJ1-6 and V is TRBV2; D might be TRBD1 (6 bases). From germline, CDR1 is SNHLY and CDR2 FYNNEI. V was clipped by 5 bases and J by 9 bases, with 14 bases between them. The CDR3 is 14 residues long. As DNA, the CDR3 is TGTGCCAGCAGTAGTCCCCAAGGGGGTTCACCCCTCCACTTT. Translation gives CASSSPQGGSPLHF.

The rearrangement joins TRBV29-1 to TRBJ1-5, with TRBD1 identical over 9 bases. Germline values: CDR1 SQVTM, CDR2 ANQGSEA. This CDR3 is 15 amino acids long. With V trimmed by 6 bases and J by 2 bases, 8 bases remained unmatched. The CDR3: CSVKWTGDGNQPQHF. The CDR3 DNA reads as TGCAGCGTCAAATGGACAGGGGATGGCAATCAGCCCCAGCATTTT. The variable domain in full, with the rest retrieved from reference TRBV29-1 and TRBJ1-5, is SAVISQKPSRDICQRGTSLTIQCQVDSQVTMMFWYRQQPGQSLTLIATANQGSEATYESGFVIDKFPISRPNLTFSTLTVSNMSPEDSSIYLCSVKWTGDGNQPQHFGDGTRLSIL.